Below, 30 T cell receptor beta chains from the same sample are listed, as sequenced in a study of T cell changes during pregnancy in multiple sclerosis. The protocol was immunoSEQ multiplex PCR, while the TCRdb copy is restricted to in-frame clones and leaves out a portion. Among tens of thousands of clones listed, 80% to 95% were seen once. This specimen was CD8+ T cells from peripheral blood mononuclear cells, taken in the third trimester of pregnancy. Source of these receptors: a female donor in good health, enrolled as a control in a pregnancy study.

This sequence joins TRBV11-3 and TRBJ1-5; D perhaps matches TRBD1 (5 bases). V lost 9 bases and J lost 5, with 17 bases in between. The CDR3 covers 14 residues. The germline V gene has CDR1 SGHNT and CDR2 YENEEA. This CDR3 reads CARFPVQDHQPQHF. The CDR3 nucleotides read TGTGCCAGATTTCCGGTACAGGACCATCAGCCCCAGCATTTT.

The rearrangement joins TRBV13 to TRBJ2-5, with 13 positions matching TRBD2. CDR1 and CDR2 from the germline V gene are PRHDT and FYEKMQ (reference sequence). The CDR3 length is 18 residues. V gave up 5 bases and J gave up 5 bases; unmatched junction bases: 14. CDR3 amino acids: CASSPTSGGAFPQETQYF. CDR3 coding DNA: TGTGCCAGCAGCCCAACTAGCGGGGGGGCCTTTCCCCAGGAGACCCAGTACTTC.

V gene TRBV27 combines with J gene TRBJ1-5, with 7 bases identical to TRBD1. Germline CDR1 MNHEY, CDR2 SMNVEV (reference sequence). The CDR3 sequence is 14 residues long. The J segment lost 6 bases and the V segment lost 3 bases, leaving 5 bases of the junction unmatched. CDR3 bases: TGTGCCAGCAGTTTCACAGGGGAAGGTCAGCCCCAGCATTTT. It yields the protein CASSFTGEGQPQHF.

CDR3 amino acids: CASSFLQGEYEQYF. The CDR3 DNA reads as TGTGCCAGCAGCTTTTTACAGGGGGAATACGAGCAGTACTTC. This sequence joins TRBV7-2 and TRBJ2-7, with 8 nucleotides matching TRBD1. The V gene's germline CDR1 is SGHTA and CDR2 FQGNSA. The CDR3 is 14 residues long. With V trimmed by 3 bases and J by 4 bases, 5 bases remained unmatched.

The V call is TRBV29-1, the J call TRBJ2-7, with a possible D match to TRBD2 (5 bases). Germline V CDR1 and CDR2: SQVTM, ANQGSEA. Trimming cost V 7 bases and J 6 bases, with 22 bases left between them. This CDR3 spans 14 amino acids. CDR3 residues: CSARPWERDGEQYF. In nucleotides, the CDR3 is TGCAGCGCCCGGCCTTGGGAGCGCGACGGCGAGCAGTACTTC.

The chain carries TRBV27 and TRBJ1-2, with TRBD1 as a possible D gene (5 bases). Germline values: CDR1 MNHEY, CDR2 SMNVEV (reference sequence). Deletions cut 5 bases from V and 4 bases from J, with 17 bases between. The CDR3 loop spans 15 amino acids. The CDR3 is CASSLRAPGGYGYTF. The CDR3 DNA follows: TGTGCCAGCAGTCTACGGGCTCCGGGGGGCTATGGCTACACCTTC.

The CDR3 loop reads CASVLGDRRTEAFF. CDR3 in DNA: TGTGCCAGCGTTCTGGGGGACAGAAGGACTGAAGCTTTCTTT. The chain has TRBV7-9 and TRBJ1-1; 7 positions match TRBD1. After removal of 8 bases from V and 5 bases from J, the junction contained 11 bases not matched to a gene. This CDR3 is built from 14 residues. Per the germline V gene, CDR1 is SEHNR and CDR2 is FQNEAQ (reference sequence). Drawing the rest from reference TRBV7-9 and TRBJ1-1, the complete variable domain is DTGVSQNPRHKITKRGQNVTFRCDPISEHNRLYWYRQTLGQGPEFLTYFQNEAQLEKSRLLSDRFSAERPKGSFSTLEIQRTEQGDSAMYLCASVLGDRRTEAFFGQGTRLTVV.

The rearrangement uses TRBV10-3 and TRBJ2-4, with D unresolved. This CDR3 region has 15 residues. Germline V lookup: CDR1 ENHRY, CDR2 SYGVKD. With 3 bases removed from V and 0 bases from J, the gap between germline ends came to 9 bases. This CDR3 is CAISDRLLAKNIQYF. Written as DNA, the CDR3 is TGTGCCATCAGTGACCGTCTCCTAGCCAAAAACATTCAGTACTTC.

V and J are TRBV5-6 and TRBJ2-7; 7 bases agree with TRBD2. There are 14 residues in the CDR3. Germline V lookup: CDR1 SGHDT, CDR2 YYEEEE. With 2 bases clipped from V and 3 bases from J, the junction kept 5 bases outside the gene matches. As DNA, the CDR3 is TGTGCCAGCAGCTTAAGCAGGGACTACTACGAGCAGTACTTC. It yields the protein CASSLSRDYYEQYF.

The CDR3 nucleotides read TGTGCCAGCAGCGCAGCGGGGGAGGGGTTCTTC. It translates to CASSAAGEGFF. This chain uses TRBV11-2 with TRBJ2-1; TRBD2 aligns across 8 bases. V was pared by 5 bases and J by 15 bases, with 6 bases of the junction left unmatched. In germline, CDR1 is SGHAT, CDR2 FQNNGV. CDR3 length: 11 residues.

V usage is TRBV6-1 and J usage is TRBJ1-1; TRBD1 is a possible D gene (5 bases). Trimming removed 7 bases from V and 1 base from J, with 10 bases in between. Germline CDR1 reads MNHNS; CDR2 reads SASEGT. This CDR3 is 13 amino acids long. For the CDR3, the DNA is TGTGCCAGCACCTTGACAGAGAACACTGAAGCTTTCTTT. It is translated as CASTLTENTEAFF.

The chain joins TRBV13 to TRBJ2-1; no firm D call. V lost 3 bases and J 3 bases, leaving 6 bases between the germline ends. The CDR3 loop spans 13 amino acids. Germline lookup yields CDR1 PRHDT and CDR2 FYEKMQ (reference sequence). DNA of the CDR3: TGTGCCAGCAGCTTCCGTCTCTACAATGAGCAGTTCTTC. Translated, it gives CASSFRLYNEQFF.

The rearrangement uses TRBV4-1 and TRBJ2-2; D not certain. The V gene lost 6 bases and the J gene lost 5 bases, with 7 bases spanning the gap. Germline V gene lookup returns CDR1 MGHRA and CDR2 YSYEKL. This CDR3 comprises 12 residues. The CDR3 sequence: CASRWPTGELFF. CDR3 DNA sequence: TGCGCCAGCAGGTGGCCTACCGGGGAGCTGTTTTTT.

In its sample, this clone was seen a few times. The J gene is TRBJ1-1, the V gene TRBV19; D remains unclear. With 10 bases removed from V and 2 bases from J, the gap between germline ends came to 23 bases. Germline V gene data show CDR1 as LNHDA and CDR2 as SQIVND (reference sequence). The CDR3 has 16 residues. CDR3 sequence: CATQDPSFEGNTEAFF. CDR3 nucleotide sequence: TGTGCCACCCAGGACCCTTCATTCGAGGGAAACACTGAAGCTTTCTTT.

The chain has TRBV27 and TRBJ1-1; 8 nucleotides agree with TRBD1. CDR1 is MNHEY and CDR2 is SMNVEV in the germline V gene (reference sequence). V lost 4 bases to trimming and J lost 0 bases; unmatched junction nucleotides: 4. The CDR3 extends over 15 amino acids. The CDR3 is CASSSLQGVNTEAFF. CDR3 bases: TGTGCCAGCAGTTCCTTACAGGGGGTGAACACTGAAGCTTTCTTT.

The V call is TRBV5-4, the J call TRBJ1-2, with D possibly being TRBD1 (6 bases). Germline V gene data show CDR1 as SGHNT and CDR2 as YYREEE (reference sequence). The CDR3 contains 13 residues. Trimming pared 4 bases from V and 4 bases from J, leaving 11 bases between. CDR3 nucleotide sequence: TGTGCCAGCAGCGTGGCAGGGGTCTATGGCTACACCTTC. Translated: CASSVAGVYGYTF.

This chain joins TRBV27 and TRBJ2-7, with D perhaps matching TRBD2 (6 bases). In germline, CDR1 is MNHEY, CDR2 SMNVEV (reference sequence). V lost 8 bases to trimming and J lost 4 bases, with 18 bases between them. The CDR3 covers 14 residues. For the CDR3, the DNA is TGTGCCAGCGCCCCCCGGGGGTCCTCATACGAGCAGTACTTC. Translating gives CASAPRGSSYEQYF.

The chain recombines TRBV7-9 with TRBJ2-5; 12 positions agree with TRBD2. The CDR3 extends over 15 amino acids. The junction had 5 bases not matched to a gene; V was cut back by 4 bases and J by 5 bases. Germline values: CDR1 SEHNR, CDR2 FQNEAQ (reference sequence). The CDR3 protein is CASSSTSGGGETQYF. The CDR3 DNA sequence: TGTGCCAGCAGCTCGACTAGCGGGGGCGGGGAGACCCAGTACTTC.

This clone was recorded only once. The J gene is TRBJ1-1, the V gene TRBV9; the D is unclear. Trimming took off 6 bases at V and 4 bases at J, with 22 bases between the two ends. Germline-derived CDR1 and CDR2 are SGDLS and YYNGEE. The CDR3 is 16 residues long. CDR3 sequence (DNA): TGTGCCAGCAACGACCTCGAGGAGGTGGAGAGCACTGAAGCTTTCTTT. It codes for CASNDLEEVESTEAFF. The full variable domain, with the rest looked up from reference TRBV9 and TRBJ1-1, is DSGVTQTPKHLITATGQRVTLRCSPRSGDLSVYWYQQSLDQGLQFLIQYYNGEERAKGNILERFSAQQFPDLHSELNLSSLELGDSALYFCASNDLEEVESTEAFFGQGTRLTVV.

The chain recombines TRBV5-8 with TRBJ2-7, with 8 nucleotides matching TRBD1. CDR3 length equals 15 residues. V shed 4 bases and J 2 bases; nucleotides not matched to a gene: 8. Germline CDR1 reads SGHTS; CDR2 reads YDEGEE. CDR3 DNA sequence: TGTGCCAGCAGCATTCAGGGGGCGCCTACCTACGAGCAGTACTTC. This encodes CASSIQGAPTYEQYF.

V and J are TRBV2 and TRBJ1-1, with a weak D call TRBD1 (5 bases). The V and J ends lost 6 bases and 3 bases respectively, with 11 bases between them. The CDR3 is 13 amino acids. CDR1 SNHLY and CDR2 FYNNEI come from the germline V gene. The CDR3 region has the DNA TGTGCCAGCAGGGGGGACTGGGACACTGAAGCTTTCTTT. Translation: CASRGDWDTEAFF.

This chain connects TRBV27 to TRBJ2-5, with 9 bases lining up with TRBD2. Germline lookup yields CDR1 MNHEY and CDR2 SMNVEV (reference sequence). J was trimmed by 4 bases and V by 0 bases; bases with no gene match: 3. This CDR3 comprises 15 residues. The CDR3 bases are TGTGCCAGCAGTTTATCTAGCGGGGGTATAGAGACCCAGTACTTC. This translates into CASSLSSGGIETQYF.

V is TRBV5-1 and J is TRBJ1-1; D is unresolved. The CDR3 covers 13 residues. Trimming took off 1 base at V and 6 bases at J, with 10 bases between the two ends. The germline V gene has CDR1 SGHRS and CDR2 YFSETQ. The CDR3 sequence: CASSLTTAAEAFF. The CDR3 coding sequence is TGCGCCAGCAGCTTGACAACTGCGGCTGAAGCTTTCTTT.

This chain joins TRBV29-1 and TRBJ2-1; TRBD2 matches at 9 bases. The CDR3 length is 16 residues. The V gene end was trimmed by 0 bases and the J gene end by 7 bases; junction bases not matched to a gene: 10. Germline V gene lookup returns CDR1 SQVTM and CDR2 ANQGSEA. CDR3 loop: CSVEDYRRGGLNEQFF. As DNA, the CDR3 is TGCAGCGTTGAAGACTACAGGCGGGGGGGGTTGAATGAGCAGTTCTTC.

This chain uses TRBV27 with TRBJ2-7, with D perhaps matching TRBD1 (5 bases). The V end lost 3 bases, the J end lost 7 bases, and 13 bases lay between the germline ends. The germline CDR1 and CDR2 sequences are MNHEY and SMNVEV (reference sequence). The CDR3 has 13 residues. CDR3 amino acids: CASSLLQDREQYF. The CDR3 nucleotides are TGTGCCAGCAGTTTGTTACAGGATCGGGAGCAGTACTTC.

The gene calls are TRBV27 and TRBJ2-7, with 9 bases that match TRBD1. The CDR3 has 14 amino acids. The ends lost 5 bases at V and 5 bases at J; junction bases unmatched: 7. CDR1 and CDR2 from the germline V gene are MNHEY and SMNVEV (reference sequence). Here the CDR3 DNA reads TGTGCCAGCAGTCCCTGGGACAGGGCGAACGAGCAGTACTTC. Amino acids: CASSPWDRANEQYF.

This clone was recorded once. V is TRBV29-1 and J is TRBJ2-7; 7 positions agree with TRBD1. Germline V gene data show CDR1 as SQVTM and CDR2 as ANQGSEA. Losses at the gene ends were 7 bases for V and 2 bases for J; bases not matched to a gene: 8. The CDR3 sequence is 13 residues long. CDR3 in DNA: TGCAGCGCCAAGGGGGCAGGCCCCTACGAGCAGTACTTC. It encodes CSAKGAGPYEQYF.

This chain joins TRBV2 and TRBJ1-2; TRBD1 is a possible D gene (5 bases). The CDR3 consists of 13 residues. Trimming removed 8 bases from V and 2 bases from J, with 12 bases in between. CDR1 is SNHLY, CDR2 FYNNEI, per germline. CDR3 in amino acids: CASGTGSNYGYTF. CDR3 DNA: TGTGCCAGCGGCACAGGATCAAACTATGGCTACACCTTC.

This clone was seen more than once but under ten times. This chain joins TRBV19 and TRBJ1-1; D uncertain. Trimming took off 6 bases at V and 7 bases at J, with 15 bases between the two ends. CDR3 length: 13 residues. The germline CDR1 and CDR2 sequences are LNHDA and SQIVND (reference sequence). The CDR3 DNA reads TGTGCCAGTAGCCCCGAGGATTCTCTTGAAGCTTTCTTT. Residues: CASSPEDSLEAFF.

V and J are TRBV5-6 and TRBJ2-5, with TRBD1 matching 9 bases. Germline-derived CDR1 and CDR2 are SGHDT and YYEEEE. J was trimmed by 5 bases and V by 0 bases; bases with no gene match: 8. The CDR3 loop spans 16 amino acids. Here the CDR3 DNA reads TGTGCCAGCAGCTTGGACGGCATGGGACAGGGCGAGACCCAGTACTTC. Encoded protein: CASSLDGMGQGETQYF.